The present T cell receptor beta chain was sequenced within a study of blood T cell repertoires in COVID-19. Categorization into cohorts depended on clinical history that participants reported. Method: immunoSEQ multiplex PCR; TCRdb's copy keeps in-frame clones and lacks some. The sample consists of roughly 250,000 clones, around 90% of them appearing once. V was clipped by 0 bases and J by 3 bases, with 7 bases between them. Germline lookup yields CDR1 SGHRS and CDR2 YFSETQ. The CDR3 length is 13 residues. The source material was PBMCs or T cells enriched from blood (not recorded which). The chain is built from TRBV5-1 and TRBJ2-7; maybe TRBD1 (5 bases). The source of this sequence is a woman aged 50 to 60 who had recovered from COVID-19. The CDR3 sequence is CASSLGQNYEQYF. In DNA form, the CDR3 reads TGCGCCAGCAGCTTGGGACAGAACTACGAGCAGTACTTC.